The 27 T cell receptor beta chains below come from one sample, sequenced in a study of EBV T-cell therapy then PD-1 blockade in nasopharyngeal carcinoma. Sample time point: 266 days after commencement of treatment, after nivolumab therapy. Treatment denoted: AdE1-LMPpoly-expanded autologous EBV-specific T-cell therapy followed by anti-PD-1 nivolumab. These receptors' antigens are unknown. Assay: immunoSEQ multiplex PCR; the TCRdb copy retains only in-frame clones and omits some. The sample holds 20,000 or so clones, around 84% seen once. Here the sequenced sample was CD8+ T cells from blood, taken at roughly day 250 from a patient whose treatment included autologous EBV-specific T cells and nivolumab. These receptor sequences come from a man in his forties with nasopharyngeal carcinoma.

This chain uses TRBV4-3 with TRBJ2-1; the D is unclear. Germline CDR1 reads LGHNA; CDR2 reads YSLEER. V was shortened by 3 bases and J by 7 bases, with 16 bases between the two germline ends. The CDR3 is 15 amino acids. In DNA form, the CDR3 reads TGCGCCAGCAGCCAGGCTCTATCCGACTGGAATGAGCAGTTCTTC. Its protein is CASSQALSDWNEQFF.

The chain combines TRBV6-4 with TRBJ2-1; the D gene is possibly TRBD2 (7 bases). V was trimmed by 0 bases and J by 6 bases, leaving 12 bases between them. From germline, CDR1 is MRHNA and CDR2 SNTAGT. The CDR3 consists of 15 residues. DNA for the CDR3: TGTGCCAGCAGTGACTCTCGCGGGGGCGGCAATGAGCAGTTCTTC. The encoded protein is CASSDSRGGGNEQFF.

The rearrangement uses TRBV6-1 and TRBJ2-1, with 7 bases fitting TRBD2. Trimming took 2 bases from V and 6 from J; bases not matched to a gene: 7. This CDR3 comprises 15 residues. The germline V gene has CDR1 MNHNS and CDR2 SASEGT. The CDR3: CASSEWGGGPNEQFF. For the CDR3, the DNA is TGTGCCAGCAGTGAATGGGGGGGAGGTCCCAATGAGCAGTTCTTC.

Written as DNA, the CDR3 is TGTGCCAGTAGTATACGCGGGAATAATTCACCCCTCCACTTT. Its translation: CASSIRGNNSPLHF. The V gene is TRBV19, the J gene TRBJ1-6, with D unresolved. The CDR3 runs to 14 residues. Germline CDR1 is LNHDA and CDR2 is SQIVND (reference sequence). The ends were cut back, 2 bases at V and 5 bases at J, with 7 bases in the middle.

The chain combines TRBV9 with TRBJ2-5; TRBD2 agrees at 7 bases. Germline V gene sequence: CDR1 SGDLS, CDR2 YYNGEE. Trimming took 0 bases from V and 4 from J; bases not matched to a gene: 6. The CDR3 loop spans 15 amino acids. CDR3 in amino acids: CASSVVERGGETQYF. The CDR3, as DNA: TGTGCCAGCAGCGTAGTAGAGCGGGGTGGAGAGACCCAGTACTTC.

The J gene is TRBJ1-1, the V gene TRBV5-1; the D is unclear. The CDR3 contains 15 residues. The V and J ends lost 4 bases and 1 base respectively, with 14 bases between them. The V gene's germline CDR1 is SGHRS and CDR2 YFSETQ. CDR3 protein: CASSRSRSSNTEAFF. The CDR3 coding sequence is TGCGCCAGCAGCCGAAGTCGCAGTTCGAACACTGAAGCTTTCTTT.

The chain links TRBV6-1 to TRBJ2-6, with 10 bases aligning to TRBD1. The ends lost 4 bases at V and 0 bases at J; junction bases unmatched: 6. The length of the CDR3 is 18 residues. The germline CDR1 and CDR2 sequences are MNHNS and SASEGT. The CDR3 region is CASSGQGALISGANVLTF. The CDR3 nucleotides read TGTGCCAGCAGTGGACAGGGGGCCCTTATCTCTGGGGCCAACGTCCTGACTTTC.

The CDR3 protein is CASSPRQGGQPQHF. The CDR3 DNA reads as TGCGCCAGCAGCCCGCGACAGGGAGGCCAGCCCCAGCATTTT. The J gene is TRBJ1-5, the V gene TRBV4-1; 7 bases are a match to TRBD1. The CDR3 covers 14 residues. V gave up 4 bases and J gave up 7 bases; unmatched junction bases: 7. The germline CDR1 and CDR2 sequences are MGHRA and YSYEKL.

This chain connects TRBV9 to TRBJ2-7; D gene unclear. The CDR3 runs to 14 residues. The V end was cut by 4 bases, the J end by 2 bases, with 13 bases between. CDR1 and CDR2 from the germline V gene are SGDLS and YYNGEE. CDR3 bases: TGTGCCAGCAGCCCGCAGACGGCTACCTACGAGCAGTACTTC. Its protein is CASSPQTATYEQYF.

V gene TRBV2 combines with J gene TRBJ2-5; no reliable D call. The V and J ends lost 0 bases and 2 bases respectively, with 10 bases between them. This CDR3 contains 15 residues. Germline CDR1 reads SNHLY; CDR2 reads FYNNEI. In DNA, the CDR3 is TGTGCCAGCAGTGAAGCGGCAGAAGCACAAGAGACCCAGTACTTC. This translates into CASSEAAEAQETQYF.

The sample holds a few counts of this clone. The rearrangement uses TRBV7-9 and TRBJ2-2; D unresolved. CDR3 length equals 15 residues. Germline V gene lookup returns CDR1 SEHNR and CDR2 FQNEAQ (reference sequence). V gave up 5 bases and J gave up 1 base, with 11 bases separating them. The CDR3 nucleotides read TGTGCCAGCAGCCCCTACGAAAGGAACACCGGGGAGCTGTTTTTT. It encodes CASSPYERNTGELFF. Supplemented by reference TRBV7-9 and TRBJ2-2, the full variable domain reads DTGVSQNPRHKITKRGQNVTFRCDPISEHNRLYWYRQTLGQGPEFLTYFQNEAQLEKSRLLSDRFSAERPKGSFSTLEIQRTEQGDSAMYLCASSPYERNTGELFFGEGSRLTVL.

A remark on this clone: Distinct nucleotide sequences in the sample also encode this CDR3. This chain joins TRBV4-3 and TRBJ2-7, with TRBD2 matching 7 bases. The CDR3 has 15 amino acids. The germline CDR1 and CDR2 sequences are LGHNA and YSLEER. After removal of 0 bases from V and 3 bases from J, the junction contained 5 bases not matched to a gene. CDR3 DNA: TGCGCCAGCAGCCAAGAGACGAGCGGGGTCTACGAGCAGTACTTC. It encodes CASSQETSGVYEQYF.

The V call is TRBV6-5, the J call TRBJ2-1; D is ambiguous. V dropped 0 bases and J dropped 7 bases, with 1 base sitting between them. The CDR3 covers 11 residues. Germline V gene data show CDR1 as MNHEY and CDR2 as SVGAGI. The CDR3 bases are TGTGCCAGCAGTTACTCTAATGAGCAGTTCTTC. Protein product: CASSYSNEQFF.

The rearrangement uses TRBV24-1 and TRBJ2-1; D not resolved. This CDR3 region has 12 residues. Germline assignment: CDR1 KGHDR and CDR2 SFDVKD. Trimming removed 6 bases from V and 4 bases from J, with 6 bases in between. CDR3 in DNA: TGTGCCACCAGTTTCGGGTACAATGAGCAGTTCTTC. It is translated as CATSFGYNEQFF.

The chain links TRBV6-2 or TRBV6-3 to TRBJ1-2; D not certain. Trimming removed 0 bases at V and 7 bases at J, with 18 bases between. This CDR3 spans 16 amino acids. Per the germline V gene, CDR1 is MNHEY and CDR2 is SVGEGT. CDR3 amino acids: CASSYSSPPTQSGYTF. CDR3 coding DNA: TGTGCCAGCAGTTACTCCAGCCCACCCACACAGAGTGGCTACACCTTC.

The V and J genes are TRBV4-3 and TRBJ1-1; tentative D call: TRBD1 (5 bases). Trimming left V 4 bases short and J 3 bases short, with 6 bases between. Germline CDR1 is LGHNA and CDR2 is YSLEER. This CDR3 is 12 amino acids long. The CDR3 nucleotides are TGCGCCAGCAGCCCAGGGTACACTGAAGCTTTCTTT. Protein: CASSPGYTEAFF.

This chain uses TRBV5-4 with TRBJ2-7; 8 bases align to TRBD1. The V gene end was trimmed by 0 bases and the J gene end by 5 bases; junction bases not matched to a gene: 7. The V gene's germline CDR1 is SGHNT and CDR2 YYREEE (reference sequence). The CDR3 extends over 15 amino acids. Here the CDR3 DNA reads TGTGCCAGCAGCTTGGGTAGGGACAGGACGGACGAGCAGTACTTC. Residues: CASSLGRDRTDEQYF. Drawing the rest from reference TRBV5-4 and TRBJ2-7, the complete variable domain is ETGVTQSPTHLIKTRGQQVTLRCSSQSGHNTVSWYQQALGQGPQFIFQYYREEENGRGNFPPRFSGLQFPNYSSELNVNALELDDSALYLCASSLGRDRTDEQYFGPGTRLTVT.

V and J are TRBV7-6 and TRBJ1-1; the D gene is possibly TRBD1 (5 bases). In germline, CDR1 is SGHVS, CDR2 FNYEAQ. The CDR3 runs to 16 residues. V dropped 1 base and J dropped 0 bases, with 12 bases sitting between them. The DNA of the CDR3 is TGTGCCAGCAGCTTAGTTACAGGACGCATGAACACTGAAGCTTTCTTT. Translating gives CASSLVTGRMNTEAFF.

The gene calls are TRBV7-6 and TRBJ2-7; D is possibly TRBD1 (5 bases). The V end lost 6 bases, the J end lost 3 bases, and 12 bases lay between the germline ends. The CDR3 is made up of 13 amino acids. Germline V lookup: CDR1 SGHVS, CDR2 FNYEAQ. CDR3 region: CASSAGPNYEQYF. The CDR3 DNA reads as TGTGCCAGCAGTGCAGGGCCTAACTACGAGCAGTACTTC.

V usage is TRBV27 and J usage is TRBJ2-3, with unresolved D. CDR1 MNHEY and CDR2 SMNVEV come from the germline V gene (reference sequence). V was clipped by 3 bases and J by 6 bases, with 7 bases between them. This CDR3 is built from 12 residues. CDR3 sequence reads: CASSFGIDTQYF. The CDR3 region has the DNA TGTGCCAGCAGTTTCGGTATCGATACGCAGTATTTT.

The chain links TRBV2 to TRBJ2-1; 11 positions agree with TRBD2. Germline lookup yields CDR1 SNHLY and CDR2 FYNNEI. After removal of 2 bases from V and 6 bases from J, the junction contained 3 bases not matched to a gene. The CDR3 loop spans 15 amino acids. The CDR3 DNA is TGTGCCAGCAGTGAACCTAGCGGGGGGACCAATGAGCAGTTCTTC. This codes for CASSEPSGGTNEQFF.

The V call is TRBV13, the J call TRBJ2-7; 11 bases agree with TRBD1. The CDR3 is 17 amino acids. With V trimmed by 5 bases and J by 3 bases, 12 bases remained unmatched. Germline values: CDR1 PRHDT, CDR2 FYEKMQ (reference sequence). The chain's CDR3 is CASSILHRDRGVYEQYF. The CDR3 DNA is TGTGCCAGCAGCATCCTCCACCGGGACAGGGGGGTCTACGAGCAGTACTTC.

The chain couples TRBV27 to TRBJ2-7, with 9 bases that match TRBD1. V lost 6 bases to trimming and J lost 3 bases; unmatched junction nucleotides: 3. The CDR3 spans 13 residues. From germline, CDR1 is MNHEY and CDR2 SMNVEV (reference sequence). CDR3 sequence: CASRPGQGYEQYF. CDR3 DNA: TGTGCCAGCAGGCCGGGACAGGGCTACGAGCAGTACTTC.

V usage is TRBV4-1 and J usage is TRBJ1-2; TRBD1 matches at 10 bases. The CDR3 has 14 residues. Per germline, CDR1 MGHRA and CDR2 YSYEKL. V was pared by 1 base and J by 7 bases, with 3 bases of the junction left unmatched. The CDR3 DNA reads as TGCGCCAGCAGCCAAGGACAGGGGGCGAGTGGCTACACCTTC. Protein: CASSQGQGASGYTF.

This clone occurred a few times. The chain recombines TRBV14 with TRBJ1-5; a weak D match, TRBD1 (5 bases). The germline V gene encodes CDR1 SGHDN and CDR2 FVKESK. This CDR3 has 17 residues. V was pared by 0 bases and J by 4 bases, with 16 bases between. The CDR3 reads CASSQEEGQGRNQPQHF. DNA of the CDR3: TGTGCCAGCAGCCAAGAAGAGGGGCAGGGTCGGAATCAGCCCCAGCATTTT.

The rearrangement joins TRBV5-6 to TRBJ2-7; D might be TRBD1 or TRBD2, each matching 5 bases. From germline, CDR1 is SGHDT and CDR2 YYEEEE. Trimming took off 0 bases at V and 3 bases at J, with 10 bases between the two ends. The CDR3 is made up of 14 amino acids. The CDR3 here is CASSLDGGFYEQYF. CDR3 DNA sequence: TGTGCCAGCAGCTTGGATGGGGGATTCTACGAGCAGTACTTC.

By share of the sample, this clone is medium-sized. This sequence joins TRBV30 and TRBJ1-1; D perhaps matches TRBD1 (5 bases). Germline V gives CDR1 GTSNPN, CDR2 SVGIG (reference sequence). This CDR3 is built from 15 residues. V was cut by 5 bases and J by 4 bases, with 20 bases left in between. CDR3 in amino acids: CAWQETYMGGTEAFF. The CDR3 nucleotides read TGTGCCTGGCAGGAAACCTATATGGGGGGCACTGAAGCTTTCTTT.